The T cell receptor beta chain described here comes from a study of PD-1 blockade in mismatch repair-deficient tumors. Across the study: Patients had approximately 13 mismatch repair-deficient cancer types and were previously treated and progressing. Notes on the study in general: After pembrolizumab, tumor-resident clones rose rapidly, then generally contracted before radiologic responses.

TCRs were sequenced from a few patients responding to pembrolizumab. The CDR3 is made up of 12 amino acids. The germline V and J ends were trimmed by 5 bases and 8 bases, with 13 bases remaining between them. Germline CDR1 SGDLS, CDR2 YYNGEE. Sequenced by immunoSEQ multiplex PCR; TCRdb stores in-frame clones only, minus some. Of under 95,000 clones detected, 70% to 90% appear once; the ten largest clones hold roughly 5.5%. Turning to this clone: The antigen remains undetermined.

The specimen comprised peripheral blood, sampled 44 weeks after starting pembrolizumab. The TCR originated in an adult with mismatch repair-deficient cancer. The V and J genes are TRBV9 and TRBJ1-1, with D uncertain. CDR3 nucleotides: TGTGCCAGCAGAACTTACAACCTAGAAGCTTTCTTT. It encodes CASRTYNLEAFF.